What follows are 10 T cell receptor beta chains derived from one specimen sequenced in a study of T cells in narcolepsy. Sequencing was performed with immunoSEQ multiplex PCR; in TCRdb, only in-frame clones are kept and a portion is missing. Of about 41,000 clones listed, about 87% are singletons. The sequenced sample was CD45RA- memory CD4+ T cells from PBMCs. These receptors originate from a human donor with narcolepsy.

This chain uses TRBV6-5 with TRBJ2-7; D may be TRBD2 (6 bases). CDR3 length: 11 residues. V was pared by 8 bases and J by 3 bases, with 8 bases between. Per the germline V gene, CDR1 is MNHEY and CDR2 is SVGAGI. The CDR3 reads CASGTFYEQYF. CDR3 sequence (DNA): TGTGCCAGCGGGACTTTCTACGAGCAGTACTTC.

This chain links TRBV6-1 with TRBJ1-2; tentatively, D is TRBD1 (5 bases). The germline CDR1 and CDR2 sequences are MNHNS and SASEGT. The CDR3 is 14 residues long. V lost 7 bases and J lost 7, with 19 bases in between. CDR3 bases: TGTGCCAGCAAGCGAGGGGACTCCCCTCGTGGCTACACCTTC. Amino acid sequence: CASKRGDSPRGYTF.

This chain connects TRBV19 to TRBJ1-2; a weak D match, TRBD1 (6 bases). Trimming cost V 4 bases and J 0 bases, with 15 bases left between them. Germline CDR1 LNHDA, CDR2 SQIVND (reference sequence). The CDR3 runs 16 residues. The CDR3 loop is CASSNPGAGANYGYTF. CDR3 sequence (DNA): TGTGCCAGTAGTAACCCCGGAGCAGGGGCTAACTATGGCTACACCTTC.

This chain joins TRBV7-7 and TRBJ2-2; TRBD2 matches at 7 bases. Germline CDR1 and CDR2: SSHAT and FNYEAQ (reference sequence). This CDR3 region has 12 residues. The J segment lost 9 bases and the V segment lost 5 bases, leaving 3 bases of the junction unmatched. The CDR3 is CASSLSGRELFF. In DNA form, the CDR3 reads TGTGCCAGCAGCCTCAGCGGGAGGGAGCTGTTTTTT.

This CDR3 reads CASSPAGTTYEQYF. CDR3 DNA: TGTGCCAGCAGCCCCGCCGGGACCACCTACGAGCAGTACTTC. This chain connects TRBV9 to TRBJ2-7; D assignment may be TRBD1 or TRBD2 (5 bases each). This CDR3 region has 14 residues. CDR1 and CDR2 (germline): SGDLS, YYNGEE. The V end was cut by 4 bases, the J end by 2 bases, with 13 bases between.

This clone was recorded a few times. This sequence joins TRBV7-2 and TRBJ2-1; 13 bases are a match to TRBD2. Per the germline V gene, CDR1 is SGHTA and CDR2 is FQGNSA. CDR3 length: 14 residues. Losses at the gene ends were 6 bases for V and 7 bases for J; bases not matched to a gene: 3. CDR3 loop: CASRLAGGVNEQFF. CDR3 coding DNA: TGTGCCAGCAGACTAGCGGGGGGGGTAAATGAGCAGTTCTTC.

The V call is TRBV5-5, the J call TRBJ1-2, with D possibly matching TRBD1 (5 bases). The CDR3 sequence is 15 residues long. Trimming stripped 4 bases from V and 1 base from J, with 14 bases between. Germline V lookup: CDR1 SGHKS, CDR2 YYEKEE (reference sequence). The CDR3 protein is CASSLAGHLNYGYTF. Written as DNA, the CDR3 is TGTGCCAGCAGCCTTGCCGGACACCTTAACTATGGCTACACCTTC.

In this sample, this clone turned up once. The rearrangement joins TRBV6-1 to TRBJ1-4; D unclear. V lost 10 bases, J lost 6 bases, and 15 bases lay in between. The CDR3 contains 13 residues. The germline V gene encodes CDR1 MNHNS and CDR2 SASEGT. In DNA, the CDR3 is TGTGCCACTTCCCGTGATCGTTATGAAAAACTGTTTTTT. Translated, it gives CATSRDRYEKLFF.

The DNA for the CDR3 is TGTGCCAGCCGAAGGGGGGCAGATTCAGATACGCAGTATTTT. Translating gives CASRRGADSDTQYF. V is TRBV7-9 and J is TRBJ2-3; D tentatively fits TRBD1 or TRBD2 (6 bases each). Between the trimmed V and J ends, which lost 8 bases and 4 bases, there was a span of 16 bases. The germline CDR1 and CDR2 sequences are SEHNR and FQNEAQ (reference sequence). This CDR3 is built from 14 residues.

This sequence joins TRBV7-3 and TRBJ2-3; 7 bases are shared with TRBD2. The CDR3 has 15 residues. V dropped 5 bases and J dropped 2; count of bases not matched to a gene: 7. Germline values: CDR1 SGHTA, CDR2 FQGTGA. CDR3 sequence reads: CASSPLGGFTDTQYF. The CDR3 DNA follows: TGTGCCAGCAGCCCCCTCGGGGGGTTCACAGATACGCAGTATTTT.